A single sample gave rise to the 5 T cell receptor beta chains below, sequenced in a study of blood T cell repertoires in COVID-19. Data came from immunoSEQ multiplex PCR; TCRdb stores just in-frame clones and leaves some out. The table lists 250,000 or so clones, 80% to 95% of them singletons, with around 2.8% in the top ten. The specimen sequenced was PBMCs or T cells enriched from blood (not recorded which). The source is a man aged 35 to 55 who had been exposed to COVID-19.

This clone was seen just once. This chain uses TRBV5-4 with TRBJ1-6; no definite D call. Trimming removed 1 base from V and 5 bases from J, with 7 bases in between. The CDR3 length is 14 residues. The germline V gene encodes CDR1 SGHNT and CDR2 YYREEE (reference sequence). CDR3 DNA sequence: TGTGCCAGCAGCTTGAACGCTAATAATTCACCCCTCCACTTT. Translating gives CASSLNANNSPLHF.

J is TRBJ1-1 and V is TRBV27; D gene ambiguous. Looked up from germline, CDR1 is MNHEY and CDR2 is SMNVEV (reference sequence). This CDR3 contains 16 residues. Trimming shortened V by 4 bases and J by 2 bases, and 17 bases separated the two germline ends. CDR3 region: CASSSQTLILNTEAFF. The CDR3, as DNA: TGTGCCAGCAGTTCCCAGACTCTGATACTTAACACTGAAGCTTTCTTT.

This rearrangement joins TRBV5-1 to TRBJ2-7; D is possibly TRBD2 (6 bases). In germline, CDR1 is SGHRS, CDR2 YFSETQ. CDR3 size: 13 residues. The V gene lost 0 bases and the J gene lost 5 bases, with 9 bases spanning the gap. Here the CDR3 reads CASSLVGSDEQYF. In DNA, the CDR3 is TGCGCCAGCAGCTTGGTCGGGAGCGACGAGCAGTACTTC.

The CDR3 region is CASSLQGTANEKLFF. The CDR3 bases are TGTGCCAGCAGCCTACAGGGTACAGCTAATGAAAAACTGTTTTTT. The rearrangement uses TRBV7-9 and TRBJ1-4, with D possibly matching TRBD1 (6 bases). In germline, CDR1 is SEHNR, CDR2 FQNEAQ (reference sequence). Trimming took 5 bases from V and 3 from J, leaving 13 bases between them. The CDR3 runs to 15 residues.

The chain couples TRBV7-8 to TRBJ2-7, with 8 bases that match TRBD1. Germline loops: CDR1 SGHVS, CDR2 FQNEAQ. The CDR3 loop spans 15 amino acids. Unmatched junction bases numbered 12, after V lost 4 bases and J lost 7 bases. The CDR3 region is CASSSKAGGGGEQYF. The CDR3 coding sequence is TGTGCCAGCAGCTCTAAGGCAGGGGGCGGAGGGGAGCAGTACTTC.